This T cell receptor beta chain was captured in a study of identical twins. MiXCR was run by TCRdb on the 5' RACE reads, yielding one entry per CDR3 protein. The sample has 1.5 million to 2 million distinct CDR3 sequences; roughly a third are singletons. Germline V gene data show CDR1 as DFQATT and CDR2 as SNEGSKA (reference sequence). The CDR3 consists of 19 residues. Losses at the gene ends were 0 bases for V and 7 bases for J; bases not matched to a gene: 17. This TCR came from a newborn girl in good health. The chain has TRBV20-1 and TRBJ2-7, with TRBD2 matching 14 bases. Sequences were obtained from cord blood. The CDR3 coding sequence is TGCAGTGCTAGAGATCCGGGACTAGCGGGAGTGGGCCCCTACAATGAGCAGTACTTC. Translation gives CSARDPGLAGVGPYNEQYF.